The 15 T cell receptor beta chains below were found in one sample sequenced in a study of technical replicates of blood from a handful of donors. The repertoire was sequenced with immunoSEQ multiplex PCR; TCRdb's copy has only in-frame clones and lacks some. The table lists approximately 13,000 clones, around 79% of them singletons. Sequenced input: PBMCs. The receptors were gathered from a human donor in good health.

This chain links TRBV25-1 with TRBJ1-4; D not resolved. Germline-derived CDR1 and CDR2 are MGHDK and SYGVNS. The ends were cut back, 3 bases at V and 8 bases at J, with 16 bases in the middle. CDR3 length: 15 amino acids. The chain's CDR3 is CASSDPLGEREKLFF. The CDR3 DNA is TGTGCCAGCAGTGATCCTCTGGGTGAGAGGGAAAAACTGTTTTTT.

The chain links TRBV2 to TRBJ2-2, with TRBD1 matching over 9 bases. Germline CDR1 reads SNHLY; CDR2 reads FYNNEI. V was clipped by 6 bases and J by 5 bases; unmatched bases: 4. The CDR3 has 14 amino acids. The chain's CDR3 is CASRRTGETGELFF. CDR3 in DNA: TGTGCCAGCAGGAGGACAGGGGAGACCGGGGAGCTGTTTTTT.

The CDR3: CASSAVAGVYNEQFF. In nucleotides, the CDR3 is TGCGCCAGCAGCGCGGTGGCGGGAGTCTACAATGAGCAGTTCTTC. The chain links TRBV5-1 to TRBJ2-1; the match to TRBD2 covers 7 bases. The germline V gene has CDR1 SGHRS and CDR2 YFSETQ. J lost 3 bases, V lost 4 bases, and 7 bases had no gene match. There are 15 residues in the CDR3.

V is TRBV19 and J is TRBJ1-3, with 9 bases fitting TRBD1. This CDR3 has 17 amino acids. Losses at the gene ends were 5 bases for V and 1 base for J; bases not matched to a gene: 9. Germline-derived CDR1 and CDR2 are LNHDA and SQIVND (reference sequence). CDR3 in DNA: TGTGCCAGTAGTCCCGTTGTTGGGACAGGGTCTGGAAACACCATATATTTT. It is translated as CASSPVVGTGSGNTIYF. Full variable domain (outside the CDR3, taken from reference TRBV19 and TRBJ1-3): DGGITQSPKYLFRKEGQNVTLSCEQNLNHDAMYWYRQDPGQGLRLIYYSQIVNDFQKGDIAEGYSVSREKKESFPLTVTSAQKNPTAFYLCASSPVVGTGSGNTIYFGEGSWLTVV.

The chain links TRBV4-1 to TRBJ1-4, with D unresolved. Trimming took off 0 bases at V and 0 bases at J, with 11 bases between the two ends. In germline, CDR1 is MGHRA, CDR2 YSYEKL. The CDR3 runs to 17 residues. The CDR3 reads CASSQDMRHATNEKLFF. CDR3 coding DNA: TGCGCCAGCAGCCAAGATATGCGGCATGCAACTAATGAAAAACTGTTTTTT.

V usage is TRBV11-2 and J usage is TRBJ1-1; TRBD1 matches at 9 bases. CDR3 length: 15 amino acids. V dropped 3 bases and J dropped 0; count of bases not matched to a gene: 2. Germline lookup yields CDR1 SGHAT and CDR2 FQNNGV. The CDR3 loop reads CASSLGTGLNTEAFF. The CDR3 DNA reads as TGTGCCAGCAGCTTGGGGACAGGGTTGAACACTGAAGCTTTCTTT.

This chain joins TRBV6-1 and TRBJ2-3, with 7 bases matching TRBD1. Germline V gives CDR1 MNHNS, CDR2 SASEGT. V was clipped by 7 bases and J by 1 base; unmatched bases: 8. The CDR3 covers 15 residues. In DNA form, the CDR3 reads TGTGCCAGCACCCTACGAGGACAGGGCACAGATACGCAGTATTTT. It translates to CASTLRGQGTDTQYF.

This clone was observed once. The chain is built from TRBV19 and TRBJ2-5; 8 bases align to TRBD2. Trimming at V came to 3 bases and at J to 5 bases, leaving 5 bases not matched to a gene. This CDR3 has 14 amino acids. Germline V gene sequence: CDR1 LNHDA, CDR2 SQIVND (reference sequence). Written as DNA, the CDR3 is TGTGCCAGTAGTATCCGGGAGGGTTCGGAGACCCAGTACTTC. It specifies CASSIREGSETQYF.

The rearrangement links TRBV18 to TRBJ2-1, with 13 bases that match TRBD2. CDR3 length: 15 residues. V lost 4 bases to trimming and J lost 8 bases; unmatched junction nucleotides: 5. Germline V lookup: CDR1 KGHSH, CDR2 LQKENI. The CDR3 sequence is CASSLGLAGDDEQFF. CDR3 coding DNA: TGTGCCAGCTCACTCGGACTAGCGGGAGACGATGAGCAGTTCTTC.

The chain combines TRBV7-9 with TRBJ2-7, with TRBD1 identical over 11 bases. J lost 5 bases, V lost 10 bases, and 10 bases had no gene match. This CDR3 contains 14 residues. The germline gives CDR1 SEHNR, CDR2 FQNEAQ (reference sequence). For the CDR3, the DNA is TGTGCCACCGGACAGGGGGCTATACCGAACGAGCAGTACTTC. Its translation: CATGQGAIPNEQYF. The full variable domain, completed using reference TRBV7-9 and TRBJ2-7, is DTGVSQNPRHKITKRGQNVTFRCDPISEHNRLYWYRQTLGQGPEFLTYFQNEAQLEKSRLLSDRFSAERPKGSFSTLEIQRTEQGDSAMYLCATGQGAIPNEQYFGPGTRLTVT.

The CDR3 bases are TGCAGCGTCCTAACTTCTATCGATCAGCCCCAGCATTTT. It yields the protein CSVLTSIDQPQHF. The rearrangement uses TRBV29-1 and TRBJ1-5; D is ambiguous. The V end was cut by 6 bases, the J end by 5 bases, with 14 bases between. CDR1 is SQVTM and CDR2 is ANQGSEA in the germline V gene. The CDR3 is made up of 13 amino acids.

This rearrangement joins TRBV7-8 to TRBJ2-2; D might be TRBD2 (5 bases). Trimming stripped 4 bases from V and 4 bases from J, with 7 bases between. In germline, CDR1 is SGHVS, CDR2 FQNEAQ. The CDR3 spans 13 residues. The CDR3 nucleotides are TGTGCCAGCAGCTCAACTAGCACCGGGGAGCTGTTTTTT. Translated, it gives CASSSTSTGELFF.

This sequence joins TRBV20-1 and TRBJ2-7; D gene ambiguous. Germline V gene data show CDR1 as DFQATT and CDR2 as SNEGSKA (reference sequence). With 0 bases removed from V and 7 bases from J, the gap between germline ends came to 7 bases. The CDR3 has 11 amino acids. The CDR3 nucleotides are TGCAGTGCTAGAGATCGGTCAGAGCAGTACTTC. Amino acids: CSARDRSEQYF.

The chain carries TRBV27 and TRBJ1-5; TRBD1 aligns across 8 bases. This CDR3 contains 13 residues. Germline V gene lookup returns CDR1 MNHEY and CDR2 SMNVEV (reference sequence). Trimming removed 4 bases from V and 9 bases from J; junction bases left unmatched: 5. As DNA, the CDR3 is TGTGCCAGCAGTTCAGCACAGGGGGGGCCCCAGCATTTT. This translates into CASSSAQGGPQHF.

The chain has TRBV19 and TRBJ2-1; D is perhaps TRBD2 (5 bases). Germline V gives CDR1 LNHDA, CDR2 SQIVND (reference sequence). V lost 1 base and J lost 2, with 9 bases in between. The CDR3 length is 15 residues. CDR3 nucleotide sequence: TGTGCCAGTAGTATAGTAAGCGGCCCCTACAATGAGCAGTTCTTC. Its protein product is CASSIVSGPYNEQFF.